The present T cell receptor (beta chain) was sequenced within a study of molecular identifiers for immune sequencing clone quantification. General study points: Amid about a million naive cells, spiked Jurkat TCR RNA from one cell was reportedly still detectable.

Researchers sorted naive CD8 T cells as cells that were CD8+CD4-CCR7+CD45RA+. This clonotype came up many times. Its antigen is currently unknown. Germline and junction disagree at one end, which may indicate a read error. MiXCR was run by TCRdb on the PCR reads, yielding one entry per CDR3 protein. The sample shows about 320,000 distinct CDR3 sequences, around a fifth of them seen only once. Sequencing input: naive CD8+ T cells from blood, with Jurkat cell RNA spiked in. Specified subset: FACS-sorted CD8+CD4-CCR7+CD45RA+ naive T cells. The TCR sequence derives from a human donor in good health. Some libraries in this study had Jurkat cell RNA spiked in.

The CDR3 loop is CSVSPRGPMRVF. CDR3 DNA: TGCAGCGTTAGCCCCAGGGGCCCCATGAGGGTCTTT. J is TRBJ1-1 and V is TRBV29-1; D might be TRBD1 (6 bases). The CDR3 is 12 amino acids. The germline V gene has CDR1 SQVTM and CDR2 ANQGSEA.